This note documents a single TCR beta chain sequence. Using immunoSEQ multiplex PCR, the repertoire was profiled, and TCRdb retains in-frame clones only, with some absent. The data show about 130,000 clones, 90% to 95% seen once. The data derive from a study of control samples from healthy donors and cancer patients. V lost 5 bases to trimming and J lost 6 bases; unmatched junction nucleotides: 9. Germline values: CDR1 LNHDA, CDR2 SQIVND (reference sequence). The CDR3 contains 15 residues. The chain couples TRBV19 to TRBJ1-5, with 8 bases that match TRBD1. The sample consisted of PBMCs. This receptor was taken from a man aged 55 to 69 with colorectal cancer. The CDR3 here is CASSVQGVNFQPQHF. CDR3 in DNA: TGTGCCAGTAGTGTACAGGGGGTAAATTTTCAGCCCCAGCATTTT.